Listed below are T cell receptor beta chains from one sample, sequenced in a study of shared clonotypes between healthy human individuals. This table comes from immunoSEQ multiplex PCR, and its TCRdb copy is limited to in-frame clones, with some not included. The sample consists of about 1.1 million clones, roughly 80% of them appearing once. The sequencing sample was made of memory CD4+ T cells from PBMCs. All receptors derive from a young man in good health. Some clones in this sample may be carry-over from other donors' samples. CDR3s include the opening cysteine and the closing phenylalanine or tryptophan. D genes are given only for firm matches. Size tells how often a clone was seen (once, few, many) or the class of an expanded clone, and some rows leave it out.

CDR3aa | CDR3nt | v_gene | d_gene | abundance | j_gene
CAWSADRREKLFF | TGTGCCTGGAGTGCGGACCGGCGGGAAAAACTGTTTTTT | TRBV30 | NA | few | TRBJ1-4
CASSLSGAETQYF | TGTGCCAGCAGCTTGTCAGGGGCGGAGACCCAGTACTTC | TRBV5-6 | NA | NA | TRBJ2-5
CAWSVGGYEQYF | TGTGCCTGGAGTGTAGGCGGGTACGAGCAGTACTTC | TRBV30 | NA | NA | TRBJ2-7
CASSLRGDVSGNTIYF | TGTGCCAGCAGCTTAAGGGGGGATGTCTCTGGAAACACCATATATTTT | TRBV5-6 | NA | NA | TRBJ1-3
CASSAKPGHSYEQYF | TGTGCCAGCAGCGCCAAACCGGGACACTCCTACGAGCAGTACTTC | TRBV9 | NA | NA | TRBJ2-7
CASSFRGGWGYTF | TGTGCCAGCAGTTTCCGAGGGGGTTGGGGCTACACCTTC | TRBV27 | NA | NA | TRBJ1-2
CASSLPGYGYTF | TGTGCCAGCAGCCTACCCGGTTATGGCTACACCTTC | TRBV28 | NA | NA | TRBJ1-2
CATSRDRGRGSDTQYF | TGTGCCACCAGCAGAGATCGCGGCAGGGGGAGTGATACGCAGTATTTT | TRBV15 | TRBD1 | NA | TRBJ2-3
CASSPYSLAGEQYF | TGTGCCAGCAGTCCCTACTCACTAGCGGGCGAGCAGTACTTC | TRBV28 | TRBD2 | once | TRBJ2-7
CASSQEVGLSGNTIHF | TGCGCCAGCAGCCAAGAGGTGGGTCTCTCTGGAAACACCATACATTTT | TRBV4-3 | NA | NA | TRBJ1-3
CAWSVDWRYEQYF | TGTGCCTGGAGTGTAGACTGGAGATACGAGCAGTACTTC | TRBV30 | NA | many | TRBJ2-7
CASSLVGTSRGHEQFF | TGTGCCAGCAGCTTAGTGGGGACTAGCCGCGGGCATGAGCAGTTCTTC | TRBV7-2 | TRBD2 | NA | TRBJ2-1
CASSVDLYTGELFF | TGTGCCAGCAGCGTAGATTTATATACCGGGGAGCTGTTTTTT | TRBV9 | NA | once | TRBJ2-2
CASSSKRGNNYEQYF | TGTGCCAGCAGCTCAAAAAGGGGGAATAACTACGAGCAGTACTTC | TRBV7-6 | NA | NA | TRBJ2-7
CASSFRDRGNTDTQYF | TGTGCCAGCAGTTTCCGGGACAGGGGGAACACAGATACGCAGTATTTT | TRBV2 | TRBD1 | NA | TRBJ2-3
CSVLARGDEQYF | TGCAGCGTCTTAGCCCGTGGGGACGAGCAGTACTTC | TRBV29-1 | NA | NA | TRBJ2-7
CASSPRYAPQFF | TGTGCCAGCAGCCCCCGGTACGCCCCGCAGTTCTTC | TRBV9 | NA | NA | TRBJ2-1
CASSGVRSKSGSSYEQYF | TGTGCCAGCAGTGGAGTCAGGAGCAAGAGCGGTAGCTCCTACGAGCAGTACTTC | TRBV6-1 | NA | NA | TRBJ2-7
CASSLESLVEQFF | TGTGCCAGCAGCTTAGAGTCTCTGGTTGAGCAGTTCTTC | TRBV11-2 | NA | NA | TRBJ2-1
CASSPSWGRTSGGYIQYF | TGCGCCAGCAGCCCTAGTTGGGGCAGAACTAGCGGGGGGTACATTCAGTACTTC | TRBV5-1 | TRBD2 | many | TRBJ2-4
CASSSRLAGALDEQFF | TGTGCCAGCAGTTCACGACTAGCGGGAGCCCTCGATGAGCAGTTCTTC | TRBV7-3 | TRBD2 | NA | TRBJ2-1
CAWSVSGTLIHEQFF | TGTGCCTGGAGTGTAAGCGGTACGCTAATTCATGAGCAGTTCTTC | TRBV30 | NA | NA | TRBJ2-1
CASSSRPGRTDNEQFF | TGTGCCAGCAGTTCCAGACCTGGTAGGACCGACAATGAGCAGTTCTTC | TRBV6-5 | NA | NA | TRBJ2-1
CASSPTGYNEQFF | TGTGCCAGCAGCCCAACAGGTTACAATGAGCAGTTCTTC | TRBV7-9 | NA | NA | TRBJ2-1
CASSVLDASSYNEQFF | TGTGCCAGCAGTGTTCTAGACGCAAGCTCCTACAATGAGCAGTTCTTC | TRBV6-1 | NA | NA | TRBJ2-1
CASSLAEEQFF | TGTGCCAGCAGCTTAGCAGAGGAGCAGTTCTTC | TRBV7-8 | NA | NA | TRBJ2-1
CASSLLVNTGELFF | TGTGCCAGCAGCCTCCTGGTGAACACCGGGGAGCTGTTTTTT | TRBV11-3 | NA | NA | TRBJ2-2
CASSSTSGRAWEQYF | TGTGCCAGCAGTTCTACTAGCGGGAGGGCCTGGGAGCAGTACTTC | TRBV7-2 | TRBD2 | NA | TRBJ2-7